The 13 T cell receptor beta chains reported below all come from one sample, sequenced in a study of T-cell reconstitution after alpha-beta-depleted transplantation in children. Unique molecular identifiers were built into the TCRbeta library. TCRdb analysed the PCR reads with MiXCR anew, one entry per CDR3 protein. The profile shows around 600,000 distinct CDR3 sequences, under 25% of them singletons. Sequencing used PBMCs, mostly from graft donor cells, obtained 360 days after TCRalphabeta/CD19-depleted stem cell transplant. All receptors come from a boy under two years old who had a stem cell transplant for acute myeloid leukemia, so the T cells may come from the graft donor.

This clonotype was detected ten times or more. The V and J genes are TRBV7-2 and TRBJ2-3, with 8 bases aligning to TRBD2. With 5 bases clipped from V and 0 bases from J, the junction kept 4 bases outside the gene matches. This CDR3 spans 15 amino acids. The germline CDR1 and CDR2 sequences are SGHTA and FQGNSA. The CDR3 nucleotides are TGTGCCAGCAGCGGACGGGGGGGAAGCACAGATACGCAGTATTTT. It specifies CASSGRGGSTDTQYF.

J is TRBJ2-4 and V is TRBV7-2; D call uncertain. Trimming removed 5 bases at V and 0 bases at J, with 11 bases between. From germline, CDR1 is SGHTA and CDR2 FQGNSA. There are 15 residues in the CDR3. The CDR3 sequence: CASSQTTLAKNIQYF. CDR3 DNA: TGTGCCAGCAGCCAAACAACGTTAGCCAAAAACATTCAGTACTTC.

This clonotype was seen ten or more times. This sequence joins TRBV24-1 and TRBJ1-5; 9 bases map to TRBD1. The CDR3 runs 14 residues. With 7 bases clipped from V and 6 bases from J, the junction kept 6 bases outside the gene matches. Germline values: CDR1 KGHDR, CDR2 SFDVKD. Written as DNA, the CDR3 is TGTGCCACCAGCGAGGGGACAGGGTCTCAGCCCCAGCATTTT. It is translated as CATSEGTGSQPQHF.

The count of this clonotype is one. The chain uses TRBV10-3 and TRBJ2-7; TRBD1 aligns across 7 bases. Germline trimming cut 10 bases from V and 6 bases from J; bases unmatched to any gene: 6. CDR1 is ENHRY and CDR2 is SYGVKD in the germline V gene. This CDR3 has 11 residues. The DNA for the CDR3 is TGTGCCACCGCGACAGGGAGCGAGCAGTACTTC. Translated, it gives CATATGSEQYF.

This clonotype was picked up many times. This sequence joins TRBV7-9 and TRBJ2-1, with D unresolved. The germline V gene has CDR1 SEHNR and CDR2 FQNEAQ (reference sequence). V lost 2 bases, J lost 3 bases, and 8 bases lay in between. The CDR3 is 14 amino acids. CDR3 sequence (DNA): TGTGCCAGCAGCTTACTGGCAGACTACAATGAGCAGTTCTTC. It translates to CASSLLADYNEQFF.

The chain uses TRBV11-2 and TRBJ1-6; 8 bases line up with TRBD1. The germline gives CDR1 SGHAT, CDR2 FQNNGV. V lost 1 base to trimming and J lost 5 bases; unmatched junction nucleotides: 10. CDR3 size: 18 residues. The CDR3 nucleotides read TGTGCCAGCAGCTTAGGATCTACGGACAGGGCGAATAATTCACCCCTCCACTTT. Protein: CASSLGSTDRANNSPLHF.

This clonotype was seen only a few times. The chain recombines TRBV2 with TRBJ2-5; a possible D gene is TRBD2 (6 bases). V lost 6 bases and J lost 1, with 18 bases in between. Per germline, CDR1 SNHLY and CDR2 FYNNEI. The CDR3 totals 16 residues. The DNA for the CDR3 is TGTGCCAGCAGATATGCGGGACTCGCGGCCCAAGAGACCCAGTACTTC. Residues: CASRYAGLAAQETQYF.

The chain uses TRBV11-2 and TRBJ2-3, with D perhaps being TRBD1 or TRBD2 (7 bases each). CDR3 length: 15 amino acids. The V end lost 7 bases, the J end lost 5 bases, and 19 bases lay between the germline ends. From germline, CDR1 is SGHAT and CDR2 FQNNGV. CDR3 in amino acids: CASTSYRGGGDTQYF. The CDR3 region has the DNA TGTGCCAGCACGTCCTACAGGGGAGGGGGAGATACGCAGTATTTT.

The V and J genes are TRBV7-2 and TRBJ2-3; D call uncertain. The CDR3 is made up of 16 amino acids. Germline V gene lookup returns CDR1 SGHTA and CDR2 FQGNSA. The V end was cut by 1 base, the J end by 2 bases, with 13 bases between. CDR3 sequence: CASSLEPLQPTDTQYF. The CDR3, as DNA: TGTGCCAGCAGCTTAGAGCCCCTCCAACCCACAGATACGCAGTATTTT.

This clonotype was detected a few times. V usage is TRBV7-8 and J usage is TRBJ2-7, with D tentatively TRBD2 (6 bases). Trimming took off 5 bases at V and 6 bases at J, with 14 bases between the two ends. CDR1 SGHVS and CDR2 FQNEAQ come from the germline V gene. This CDR3 contains 13 residues. The CDR3 DNA reads TGTGCCAGCAGCGAGGGACTGAGCAGCGAGCAGTACTTC. This encodes CASSEGLSSEQYF.

V gene TRBV12-3 or TRBV12-4 combines with J gene TRBJ2-1, with no clear D. The CDR3 length is 11 residues. Trimming stripped 2 bases from V and 13 bases from J, with 9 bases between. The CDR3 loop is CASSLSQSQFF. The CDR3, as DNA: TGTGCCAGCAGTTTATCACAGAGCCAGTTCTTC.

This clonotype was observed a few times. V and J are TRBV28 and TRBJ2-1; the D is unclear. Germline V gene sequence: CDR1 MDHEN, CDR2 SYDVKM. The CDR3 runs 11 residues. The V gene lost 2 bases and the J gene lost 9 bases, with 5 bases spanning the gap. In nucleotides, the CDR3 is TGTGCCAGCAGTTTACGGAGTGAGCAGTTCTTC. Amino acids: CASSLRSEQFF.

This clonotype occurred a few times. This chain links TRBV9 with TRBJ2-1, with 7 positions matching TRBD2. V lost 4 bases to trimming and J lost 8 bases; unmatched junction nucleotides: 18. CDR3 length: 17 residues. Germline values: CDR1 SGDLS, CDR2 YYNGEE. The CDR3 nucleotides are TGTGCCAGCAGCTCCTTCTCGGGAGGTGAAGCCGGAGATGAGCAGTTCTTC. Its translation: CASSSFSGGEAGDEQFF.